This T cell receptor (beta chain) was captured by sequencing in a study of control samples from healthy donors and cancer patients. With 3 bases clipped from V and 5 bases from J, the junction kept 5 bases outside the gene matches. The length of the CDR3 is 15 residues. Germline CDR1 and CDR2: SGDLS and YYNGEE. In its sample, this clone was seen a few times. The data were produced by immunoSEQ multiplex PCR, yet TCRdb's version contains in-frame clones alone and is incomplete. Of roughly 55,000 clones in the sample, more than 85% were seen once. This clonotype originated in a middle-aged man with colorectal cancer. The chain has TRBV9 and TRBJ2-5; 12 bases map to TRBD1. Sequencing was carried out using PBMCs. CDR3 DNA: TGTGCCAGCAGCGCAGGGACAGGGGGCGGGGAGACCCAGTACTTC. Its translation is CASSAGTGGGETQYF.